One sample yielded the 31 T cell receptor beta chains listed below, sequenced in a study of shared clonotypes between healthy human individuals (dated by TCRdb to between 2020 and 2021). The receptor library was made with the immunoSEQ multiplex PCR assay. Entries here come from immuneACCESS through TCRdb and include only in-frame sequences with V and J called. Some clones fail to appear in such tables; in the studies checked, an unresolved V gene covers under half of the shortfall, and the cause of the remainder is unknown. The sample table shows approximately 1,500,000 clones, and around 95% are seen once. The ten largest clones take up 1.2% of the sample. Sequencing was carried out using naive CD4+ T cells sorted from blood. What this sample's cell subset or site label stands for: CD45RA+ positively selected. These receptors were obtained from a man younger than 40 in good health.

This chain links TRBV19 with TRBJ2-1, with unresolved D. Germline V gives CDR1 LNHDA, CDR2 SQIVND (reference sequence). V lost 5 bases, J lost 2 bases, and 13 bases lay in between. The CDR3 loop spans 15 amino acids. CDR3 in amino acids: CASSVPSGPYNEQFF. Here the CDR3 DNA reads TGTGCCAGTAGTGTCCCGTCTGGGCCCTACAATGAGCAGTTCTTC.

As concerns this clone: Other nucleotide sequences in the sample specify the same CDR3. V gene TRBV7-8 combines with J gene TRBJ2-5, with 11 positions matching TRBD2. With 1 base clipped from V and 2 bases from J, the junction kept 3 bases outside the gene matches. This CDR3 is built from 16 residues. Germline CDR1 and CDR2: SGHVS and FQNEAQ. Written as DNA, the CDR3 is TGTGCCAGCAGCTTAGGGCTAGCGGGAGGACAAGAGACCCAGTACTTC. This codes for CASSLGLAGGQETQYF. The whole variable domain, filled in from reference TRBV7-8 and TRBJ2-5, reads GAGVSQSPRYKVAKRGQDVALRCDPISGHVSLFWYQQALGQGPEFLTYFQNEAQLDKSGLPSDRFFAERPEGSVSTLKIQRTQQEDSAVYLCASSLGLAGGQETQYFGPGTRLLVL.

The chain recombines TRBV27 with TRBJ1-2, with a weak D call TRBD1 (5 bases). This CDR3 is 17 amino acids long. V dropped 5 bases and J dropped 7 bases, with 26 bases sitting between them. Per germline, CDR1 MNHEY and CDR2 SMNVEV (reference sequence). This CDR3 is CASSGKVFVRDYGGYTF. CDR3 coding DNA: TGTGCCAGCAGTGGAAAAGTATTTGTCAGGGATTACGGTGGCTACACCTTC.

This rearrangement joins TRBV19 to TRBJ1-2; 7 bases match TRBD1. The CDR3 runs to 15 residues. V was pared by 7 bases and J by 4 bases, with 12 bases of the junction left unmatched. The germline V gene encodes CDR1 LNHDA and CDR2 SQIVND (reference sequence). This chain's CDR3 is CASNSRTGDFYGYTF. The CDR3, as DNA: TGTGCCAGTAACTCCCGGACAGGTGATTTCTATGGCTACACCTTC.

This clone appeared once. The chain combines TRBV13 with TRBJ2-2; 12 nucleotides align to TRBD2. This CDR3 region has 16 residues. The trim removed 4 bases at V and 4 bases at J, leaving 4 bases unmatched. Germline V gene lookup returns CDR1 PRHDT and CDR2 FYEKMQ (reference sequence). CDR3 sequence: CASSSSGRASTGELFF. CDR3 sequence (DNA): TGTGCCAGCAGCTCTAGCGGGAGGGCCAGCACCGGGGAGCTGTTTTTT. The full variable domain, with the rest looked up from reference TRBV13 and TRBJ2-2, is AAGVIQSPRHLIKEKRETATLKCYPIPRHDTVYWYQQGPGQDPQFLISFYEKMQSDKGSIPDRFSAQQFSDYHSELNMSSLELGDSALYFCASSSSGRASTGELFFGEGSRLTVL.

About this clone itself: This specimen includes other DNA sequences encoding the same CDR3. The chain couples TRBV9 to TRBJ1-1; D unclear. The CDR3 loop spans 14 amino acids. Trimming took off 0 bases at V and 0 bases at J, with 6 bases between the two ends. CDR1 and CDR2 from the germline V gene are SGDLS and YYNGEE. CDR3 coding DNA: TGTGCCAGCAGCGTAGCAGGAATGAACACTGAAGCTTTCTTT. Translating it yields CASSVAGMNTEAFF. The full variable domain, completed using reference TRBV9 and TRBJ1-1, is DSGVTQTPKHLITATGQRVTLRCSPRSGDLSVYWYQQSLDQGLQFLIQYYNGEERAKGNILERFSAQQFPDLHSELNLSSLELGDSALYFCASSVAGMNTEAFFGQGTRLTVV.

The rearrangement joins TRBV7-9 to TRBJ1-5, with 7 bases that match TRBD1. J was trimmed by 2 bases and V by 5 bases; bases with no gene match: 6. CDR1 and CDR2 from the germline V gene are SEHNR and FQNEAQ (reference sequence). This CDR3 is built from 15 residues. The chain's CDR3 is CASSKLTGGNQPQHF. The DNA for the CDR3 is TGTGCCAGCAGCAAATTAACAGGGGGCAATCAGCCCCAGCATTTT.

This clone was observed a single time. The CDR3 nucleotides read TGCGCCAGCGGGTACAGGGGGCTAAACATTCAGTACTTC. This codes for CASGYRGLNIQYF. V gene TRBV23-1 combines with J gene TRBJ2-4; 9 bases are a match to TRBD1. TRBV23-1 is assigned to the ORF class and has an uncertain function. V shed 8 bases, J shed 6 bases, and the junction held 5 bases outside the gene matches. The CDR3 contains 13 residues.

This clone was seen only once. The chain combines TRBV6-6 with TRBJ2-7, with TRBD2 identical over 12 bases. V trimming: 0 bases; J trimming: 5 bases; junction bases outside the gene matches: 2. This CDR3 comprises 15 residues. CDR1 is MNHNY, CDR2 SVGAGI, per germline (reference sequence). The CDR3 loop is CASSYSRLAGDEQYF. The CDR3 DNA sequence: TGTGCCAGCAGTTACTCCAGACTAGCGGGAGACGAGCAGTACTTC.

The rearrangement uses TRBV6-6 and TRBJ2-3; a weak D match, TRBD2 (6 bases). V was cut by 6 bases and J by 6 bases, with 10 bases left in between. Germline CDR1 reads MNHNY; CDR2 reads SVGAGI (reference sequence). CDR3 size: 12 residues. The DNA for the CDR3 is TGTGCCAGCAGGTCCCTAGCGGATACGCAGTATTTT. Translation gives CASRSLADTQYF.

The chain carries TRBV7-2 and TRBJ2-5; D possibly corresponds to TRBD2 (5 bases). Deletions cut 5 bases from V and 0 bases from J, with 16 bases between. This CDR3 spans 16 amino acids. Germline CDR1 and CDR2: SGHTA and FQGNSA. CDR3 nucleotides: TGTGCCAGCAGCACCAGGACTCTCCCGTACCAAGAGACCCAGTACTTC. Encoded protein: CASSTRTLPYQETQYF. The full variable domain, in which reference TRBV7-2 and TRBJ2-5 provide the parts outside the CDR3, is GAGVSQSPSNKVTEKGKDVELRCDPISGHTALYWYRQSLGQGLEFLIYFQGNSAPDKSGLPSDRFSAERTGGSVSTLTIQRTQQEDSAVYLCASSTRTLPYQETQYFGPGTRLLVL.

A single count supports this clone. V is TRBV6-5 and J is TRBJ2-3, with 9 nucleotides matching TRBD2. The CDR3 contains 14 residues. CDR1 is MNHEY, CDR2 SVGAGI, per germline. Unmatched junction bases numbered 4, after V lost 4 bases and J lost 5 bases. The CDR3 protein is CASSLAGVVDTQYF. As DNA, the CDR3 is TGTGCCAGCAGTTTAGCGGGAGTGGTAGATACGCAGTATTTT.

Turning to this clone: The sample carries other DNA sequences with the same CDR3. The V call is TRBV11-2, the J call TRBJ2-2; TRBD1 aligns across 8 bases. Looked up from germline, CDR1 is SGHAT and CDR2 is FQNNGV. This CDR3 spans 13 amino acids. V was clipped by 4 bases and J by 7 bases; unmatched bases: 2. The CDR3 sequence: CASSSDRGGELFF. Here the CDR3 DNA reads TGTGCCAGCAGCTCCGACAGGGGCGGGGAGCTGTTTTTT.

The chain joins TRBV30 to TRBJ2-1; 9 bases line up with TRBD2. The CDR3 contains 15 residues. Germline CDR1 is GTSNPN and CDR2 is SVGIG (reference sequence). J was trimmed by 2 bases and V by 5 bases; bases with no gene match: 7. The CDR3, as DNA: TGTGCCTGGGTCGGGACTAGCAGCACCTACAATGAGCAGTTCTTC. Its protein product is CAWVGTSSTYNEQFF.

V usage is TRBV7-9 and J usage is TRBJ1-5, with 8 bases that match TRBD1. The CDR3 has 15 amino acids. V shed 5 bases and J 2 bases; nucleotides not matched to a gene: 5. The germline gives CDR1 SEHNR, CDR2 FQNEAQ (reference sequence). CDR3 sequence reads: CASSAAGQGNQPQHF. Written as DNA, the CDR3 is TGTGCCAGCAGCGCAGCGGGACAGGGCAATCAGCCCCAGCATTTT.

The gene calls are TRBV29-1 and TRBJ2-5; D not certain. CDR3 length equals 12 residues. Germline values: CDR1 SQVTM, CDR2 ANQGSEA. Trimming stripped 4 bases from V and 1 base from J, with 7 bases between. DNA for the CDR3: TGCAGCGTTGCAGGAGTCCAAGAGACCCAGTACTTC. Protein product: CSVAGVQETQYF.

The rearrangement uses TRBV4-3 and TRBJ2-2; no definite D call. Germline V gives CDR1 LGHNA, CDR2 YSLEER. The CDR3 covers 14 residues. V gave up 4 bases and J gave up 6 bases, with 12 bases separating them. The CDR3 loop reads CASSPDPRAGELFF. The CDR3 DNA reads TGCGCCAGCAGCCCGGACCCTCGGGCCGGGGAGCTGTTTTTT.

This clone was counted a single time. CDR3 sequence reads: CASSSLRESREKLFF. The CDR3, as DNA: TGTGCCAGCAGTTCACTTAGGGAGTCGCGGGAAAAACTGTTTTTT. The V and J genes are TRBV6-5 and TRBJ1-4, with D hard to call. The CDR3 is 15 amino acids. Trimming stripped 4 bases from V and 8 bases from J, with 17 bases between. Germline loops: CDR1 MNHEY, CDR2 SVGAGI.

The chain links TRBV5-6 to TRBJ1-4; D not certain. The V gene lost 2 bases and the J gene lost 4 bases, with 12 bases spanning the gap. CDR3 length: 15 amino acids. CDR1 is SGHDT and CDR2 is YYEEEE in the germline V gene. CDR3 residues: CASSFGVSDNEKLFF. CDR3 bases: TGTGCCAGCAGCTTCGGCGTATCTGATAATGAAAAACTGTTTTTT.

A word on this clone: A much larger clone differs from this one at a single base, so this may be a read error. The chain is built from TRBV9 and TRBJ1-2; D unresolved. Germline assignment: CDR1 SGDLS and CDR2 YYNGEE. V was shortened by 5 bases and J by 5 bases, with 7 bases between the two germline ends. The CDR3 is 11 amino acids. The CDR3: CASSLGYGYTF. The CDR3 DNA follows: TGTGCCAGCAGTTTAGGGTATGGCTACACCTTC. The whole variable domain, remainder taken from reference TRBV9 and TRBJ1-2, is DSGVTQTPKHLITATGQRVTLRCSPRSGDLSVYWYQQSLDQGLQFLIQYYNGEERAKGNILERFSAQQFPDLHSELNLSSLELGDSALYFCASSLGYGYTFGSGTRLTVV.

This chain links TRBV5-8 with TRBJ1-4, with D tentatively TRBD1 (5 bases). Trimming left V 3 bases short and J 0 bases short, with 12 bases between. Germline lookup yields CDR1 SGHTS and CDR2 YDEGEE. The CDR3 runs 16 residues. The CDR3 protein is CASSSGTFATNEKLFF. The CDR3 DNA sequence: TGTGCCAGCAGCTCGGGGACTTTTGCAACTAATGAAAAACTGTTTTTT.

This sequence joins TRBV18 and TRBJ2-5, with TRBD1 matching over 8 bases. This CDR3 contains 17 residues. Germline values: CDR1 KGHSH, CDR2 LQKENI. The V segment lost 3 bases and the J segment 5 bases; nucleotides outside the gene matches: 14. The CDR3: CASSPIPATGVYETQYF. DNA for the CDR3: TGTGCCAGCTCACCTATCCCCGCGACAGGGGTTTATGAGACCCAGTACTTC.

The chain recombines TRBV18 with TRBJ2-5; 8 bases match TRBD2. The CDR3 extends over 15 amino acids. V trimming: 3 bases; J trimming: 4 bases; junction bases outside the gene matches: 7. In germline, CDR1 is KGHSH, CDR2 LQKENI. The CDR3 DNA follows: TGTGCCAGCTCACCCCGGACTAGCAATAGAGAGACCCAGTACTTC. Translated: CASSPRTSNRETQYF.

The V gene is TRBV10-1, the J gene TRBJ2-5; 10 bases agree with TRBD2. The CDR3 has 19 amino acids. The germline V gene has CDR1 WNHNN and CDR2 SYGVQD (reference sequence). V lost 11 bases, J lost 2 bases, and 23 bases stayed unmatched. DNA for the CDR3: TGCGCCTACAGCAGCGCTAGCGGGAGTGGGATGGGCCGACAAGAGACCCAGTACTTC. It yields the protein CAYSSASGSGMGRQETQYF.

The V and J genes are TRBV28 and TRBJ2-7; D unresolved. Germline assignment: CDR1 MDHEN and CDR2 SYDVKM. This CDR3 is 13 amino acids long. The V end lost 6 bases, the J end lost 4 bases, and 13 bases lay between the germline ends. CDR3: CASRSTDQYEQYF. In DNA form, the CDR3 reads TGTGCCAGCAGATCGACCGATCAGTACGAGCAGTACTTC.

The V and J genes are TRBV18 and TRBJ1-1, with D possibly TRBD1 on 5 matching bases. Germline CDR1 and CDR2: KGHSH and LQKENI. Trimming shortened V by 3 bases and J by 6 bases, and 26 bases separated the two germline ends. This CDR3 comprises 18 residues. The CDR3 sequence: CASSPMQGTVLSTAEAFF. CDR3 in DNA: TGTGCCAGCTCACCTATGCAGGGAACGGTGCTCTCAACGGCTGAAGCTTTCTTT.

Note on this clone: Different DNA sequences within this sample yield the same CDR3. The chain uses TRBV5-1 and TRBJ1-3, with unresolved D. The CDR3 has 15 amino acids. V lost 1 base and J lost 0, with 8 bases in between. Germline CDR1 SGHRS, CDR2 YFSETQ. CDR3 loop: CASSLTVSSGNTIYF. CDR3 in DNA: TGCGCCAGCAGCTTGACAGTTTCCTCTGGAAACACCATATATTTT.

V usage is TRBV7-7 and J usage is TRBJ2-1, with 10 bases matching TRBD2. Trimming removed 5 bases from V and 5 bases from J; junction bases left unmatched: 6. The CDR3 is 15 residues long. The germline CDR1 and CDR2 sequences are SSHAT and FNYEAQ (reference sequence). CDR3 nucleotides: TGTGCCAGCAGCGCCGGACTAGCGGCTAACAATGAGCAGTTCTTC. Its protein product is CASSAGLAANNEQFF.

V and J are TRBV5-1 and TRBJ2-1; 10 nucleotides line up with TRBD1. This CDR3 has 15 residues. J was trimmed by 9 bases and V by 0 bases; bases with no gene match: 6. CDR1 and CDR2 (germline): SGHRS, YFSETQ. The CDR3 spells CASSLGTGGTGEQFF. For the CDR3, the DNA is TGCGCCAGCAGCTTGGGGACAGGGGGAACGGGTGAGCAGTTCTTC.

This chain uses TRBV18 with TRBJ2-5, with 8 bases identical to TRBD1. Germline assignment: CDR1 KGHSH and CDR2 LQKENI. The CDR3 spans 13 residues. Losses at the gene ends were 4 bases for V and 5 bases for J; bases not matched to a gene: 3. CDR3 in amino acids: CASSLDRAETQYF. The CDR3 coding sequence is TGTGCCAGCTCACTGGACAGGGCCGAGACCCAGTACTTC.

This clone was observed a single time. The chain uses TRBV6-5 and TRBJ1-2; 8 positions match TRBD1. V shed 1 base, J shed 8 bases, and the junction held 6 bases outside the gene matches. Looked up from germline, CDR1 is MNHEY and CDR2 is SVGAGI. CDR3 size: 14 residues. This chain's CDR3 is CASSYLGQGEGYTF. The CDR3 coding sequence is TGTGCCAGCAGTTACTTAGGACAGGGAGAAGGCTACACCTTC.